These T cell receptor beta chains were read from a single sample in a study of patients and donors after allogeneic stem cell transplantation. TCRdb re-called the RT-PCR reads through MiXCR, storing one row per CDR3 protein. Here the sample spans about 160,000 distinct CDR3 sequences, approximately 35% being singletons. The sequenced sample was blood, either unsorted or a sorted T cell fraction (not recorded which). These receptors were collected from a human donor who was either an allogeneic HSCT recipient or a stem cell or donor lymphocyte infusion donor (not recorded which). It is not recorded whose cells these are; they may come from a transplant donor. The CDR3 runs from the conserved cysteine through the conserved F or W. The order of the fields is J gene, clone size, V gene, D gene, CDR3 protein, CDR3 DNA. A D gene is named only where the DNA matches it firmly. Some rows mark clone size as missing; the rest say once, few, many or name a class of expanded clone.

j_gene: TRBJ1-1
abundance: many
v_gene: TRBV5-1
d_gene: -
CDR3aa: CASSFQGLNTEAFF
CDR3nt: TGCGCCAGCAGCTTTCAGGGGCTGAACACTGAAGCTTTCTTT

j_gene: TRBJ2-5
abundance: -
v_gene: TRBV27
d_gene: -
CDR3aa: CASSLSWISAAETQYF
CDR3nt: TGTGCCAGCAGTTTATCATGGATTTCGGCGGCGGAGACCCAGTACTTC

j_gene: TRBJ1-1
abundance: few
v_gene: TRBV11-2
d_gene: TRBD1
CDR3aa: CASSLVDRGSSEAFF
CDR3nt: TGTGCCAGCAGCTTAGTTGACAGGGGATCATCTGAAGCTTTCTTT

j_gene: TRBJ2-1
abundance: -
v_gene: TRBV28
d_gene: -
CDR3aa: CASSPRDNEQFF
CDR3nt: TGTGCCAGCAGTCCTCGGGACAATGAGCAGTTCTTC

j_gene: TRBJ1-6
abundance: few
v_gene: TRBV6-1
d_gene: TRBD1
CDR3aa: CASGQVDKPSSPLHF
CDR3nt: TGTGCCAGCGGACAGGTGGATAAGCCGAGTTCACCCCTCCACTTT

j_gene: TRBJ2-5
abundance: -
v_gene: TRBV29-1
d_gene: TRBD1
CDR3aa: CSVEGLRSGQGFQETQYF
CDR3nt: TGCAGCGTTGAAGGTTTGAGGTCGGGACAGGGCTTCCAAGAGACCCAGTACTTC

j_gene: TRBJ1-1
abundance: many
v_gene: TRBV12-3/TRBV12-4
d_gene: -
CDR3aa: CASSFREAGEAFF
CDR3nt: TGTGCCAGCAGTTTCCGGGAAGCGGGTGAAGCTTTCTTT

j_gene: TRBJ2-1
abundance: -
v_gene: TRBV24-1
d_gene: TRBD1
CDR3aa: CATSDLRDRGRNEQFF
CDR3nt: TGTGCCACCAGTGATTTGCGGGACAGGGGTCGAAATGAGCAGTTCTTC

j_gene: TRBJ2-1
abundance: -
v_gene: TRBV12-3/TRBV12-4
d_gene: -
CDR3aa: CASSPLGPQQFF
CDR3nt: TGTGCCAGCAGTCCTCTAGGGCCACAGCAGTTCTTC

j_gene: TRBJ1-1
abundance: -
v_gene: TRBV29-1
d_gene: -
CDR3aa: CSVANTEAFF
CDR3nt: TGCAGCGTTGCGAACACTGAAGCTTTCTTT

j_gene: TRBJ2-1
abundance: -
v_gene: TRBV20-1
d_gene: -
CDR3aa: CSASVRGYNEQFF
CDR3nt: TGCAGTGCTAGCGTAAGGGGGTACAATGAGCAGTTCTTC

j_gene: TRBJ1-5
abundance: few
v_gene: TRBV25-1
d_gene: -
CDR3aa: CASSPPRGQPQHF
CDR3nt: TGTGCCAGCAGTCCGCCGAGGGGCCAGCCCCAGCATTTT

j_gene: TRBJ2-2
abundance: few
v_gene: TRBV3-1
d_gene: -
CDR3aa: CASSQDLEWSGELFF
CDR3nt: TGTGCCAGCAGCCAAGATCTCGAGTGGAGCGGGGAGCTGTTTTTT

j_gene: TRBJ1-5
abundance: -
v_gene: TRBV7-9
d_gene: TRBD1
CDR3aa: CASSSGTGTNQPQHF
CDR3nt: TGTGCCAGCAGTTCCGGGACAGGGACCAATCAGCCCCAGCATTTT

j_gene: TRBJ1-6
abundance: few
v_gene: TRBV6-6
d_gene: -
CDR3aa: CASSALTRDTLHF
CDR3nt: TGTGCCAGCAGTGCTCTGACCAGGGACACCCTCCACTTT

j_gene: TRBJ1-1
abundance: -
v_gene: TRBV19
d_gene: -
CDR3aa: CASGAGRAAFF
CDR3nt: TGTGCCTCCGGGGCGGGCAGGGCGGCTTTCTTT

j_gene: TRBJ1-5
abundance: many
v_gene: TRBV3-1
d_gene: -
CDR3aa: CASSQSLNQPQHF
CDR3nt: TGTGCCAGCAGCCAATCCCTCAATCAGCCCCAGCATTTT

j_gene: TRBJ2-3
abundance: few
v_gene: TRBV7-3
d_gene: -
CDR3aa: CASSLIGGTDTQYF
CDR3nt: TGTGCCAGCAGCTTAATTGGAGGAACAGATACGCAGTATTTT

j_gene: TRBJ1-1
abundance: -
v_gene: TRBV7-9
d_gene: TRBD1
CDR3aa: CASSPWTGLNTEAFF
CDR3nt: TGTGCCAGCAGCCCCTGGACAGGGCTGAACACTGAAGCTTTCTTT

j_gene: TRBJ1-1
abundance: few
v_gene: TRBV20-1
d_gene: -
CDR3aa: CSARDRWNTEAFF
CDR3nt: TGCAGTGCTAGAGATAGATGGAACACTGAAGCTTTCTTT

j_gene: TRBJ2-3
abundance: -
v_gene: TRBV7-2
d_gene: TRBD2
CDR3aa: CASSVSGGHTDTQYF
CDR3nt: TGTGCCAGCAGCGTAAGCGGGGGCCACACAGATACGCAGTATTTT

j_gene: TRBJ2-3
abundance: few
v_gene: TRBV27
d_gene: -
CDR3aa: CASSTRSLDTQYF
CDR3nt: TGTGCCAGCAGCACTAGGAGTTTGGATACGCAGTATTTT

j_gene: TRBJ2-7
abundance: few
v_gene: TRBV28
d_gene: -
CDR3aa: CASSVAGPPSYEQYF
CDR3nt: TGTGCCAGCAGTGTCGCGGGGCCGCCCTCCTACGAGCAGTACTTC

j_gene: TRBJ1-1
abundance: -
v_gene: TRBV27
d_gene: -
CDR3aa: CASRSKGRNTEAFF
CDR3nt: TGTGCCAGCAGGAGCAAGGGACGGAACACTGAAGCTTTCTTT

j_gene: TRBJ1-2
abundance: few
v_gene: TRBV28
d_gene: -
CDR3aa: CASSDRIWQGTYGYTF
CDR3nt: TGTGCCAGCAGTGACCGGATATGGCAGGGGACTTATGGCTACACCTTC

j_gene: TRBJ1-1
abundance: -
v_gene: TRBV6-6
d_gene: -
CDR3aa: CASSYPIGASTEAFF
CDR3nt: TGTGCCAGCAGTTACCCTATTGGGGCGAGCACTGAAGCTTTCTTT

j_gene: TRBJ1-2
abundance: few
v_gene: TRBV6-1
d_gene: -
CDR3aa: CASSDAATATNYGYTF
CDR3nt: TGTGCCAGCAGTGACGCCGCGACAGCCACTAACTATGGCTACACCTTC

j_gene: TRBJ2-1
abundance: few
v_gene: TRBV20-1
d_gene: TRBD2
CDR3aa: CSAPLGTSGYNEQFF
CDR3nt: TGCAGTGCACCCCTTGGGACTAGCGGGTACAATGAGCAGTTCTTC

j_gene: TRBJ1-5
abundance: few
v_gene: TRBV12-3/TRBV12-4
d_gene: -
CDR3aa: CASSPGTTGQPQHF
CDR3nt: TGTGCCAGCAGCCCAGGGACTACGGGGCAGCCCCAGCATTTT

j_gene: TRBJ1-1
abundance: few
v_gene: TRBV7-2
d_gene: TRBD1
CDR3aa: CASSAWDRQANTEAFF
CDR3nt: TGTGCCAGCAGCGCGTGGGACAGACAGGCGAACACTGAAGCTTTCTTT

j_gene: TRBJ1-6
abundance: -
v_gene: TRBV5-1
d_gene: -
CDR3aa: CASSLGQTSPLHF
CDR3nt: TGCGCCAGCAGCTTGGGACAGACTTCACCCCTCCACTTT

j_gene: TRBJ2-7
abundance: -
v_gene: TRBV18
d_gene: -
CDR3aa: CASSPRILGDEQYF
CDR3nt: TGTGCCAGCTCACCACGGATTTTGGGTGACGAGCAGTACTTC

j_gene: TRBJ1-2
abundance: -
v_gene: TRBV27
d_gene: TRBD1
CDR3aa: CASSLSSGGSNYGYTF
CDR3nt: TGTGCCAGCAGTTTATCATCAGGGGGCAGTAACTATGGCTACACCTTC

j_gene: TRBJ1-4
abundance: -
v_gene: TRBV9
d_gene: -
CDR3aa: CASKVGANEKLFF
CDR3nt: TGTGCCAGCAAAGTGGGCGCTAATGAAAAACTGTTTTTT

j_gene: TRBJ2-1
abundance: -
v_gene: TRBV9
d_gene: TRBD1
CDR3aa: CASSMTGTGDNEQFF
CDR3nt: TGTGCCAGCAGCATGACCGGGACAGGGGACAATGAGCAGTTCTTC

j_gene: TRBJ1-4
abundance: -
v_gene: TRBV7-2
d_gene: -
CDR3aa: CASSPFGATNEKLFF
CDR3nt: TGTGCCAGCAGCCCTTTTGGCGCAACTAATGAAAAACTGTTTTTT

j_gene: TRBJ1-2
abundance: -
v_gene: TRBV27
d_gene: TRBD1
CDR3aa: CASKTGTASYYGYTF
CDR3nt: TGTGCCAGCAAAACCGGGACAGCGTCTTACTATGGCTACACCTTC

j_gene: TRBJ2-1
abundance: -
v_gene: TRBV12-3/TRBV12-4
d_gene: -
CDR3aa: CASTAGASYNEQFF
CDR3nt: TGTGCCAGCACCGCGGGGGCCTCCTACAATGAGCAGTTCTTC

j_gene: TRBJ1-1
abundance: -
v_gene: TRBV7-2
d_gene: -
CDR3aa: CASSLGSQGHTEAFF
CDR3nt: TGTGCCAGCAGCTTAGGATCACAGGGCCACACTGAAGCTTTCTTT

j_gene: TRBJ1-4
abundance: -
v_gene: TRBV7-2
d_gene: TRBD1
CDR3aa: CASSAPGQMYEKLFF
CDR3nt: TGTGCCAGCAGCGCTCCGGGACAGATGTATGAAAAACTGTTTTTT

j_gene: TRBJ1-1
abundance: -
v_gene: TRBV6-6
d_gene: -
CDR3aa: CASSPPGLQAEAFF
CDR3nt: TGTGCCAGCAGCCCCCCGGGCCTTCAGGCTGAAGCTTTCTTT

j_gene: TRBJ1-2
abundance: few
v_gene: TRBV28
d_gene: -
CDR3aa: CASSFNRGGGYTF
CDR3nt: TGTGCCAGCAGTTTCAACCGGGGGGGAGGCTACACCTTC